The source of this TCR beta chain is a study of cytomegalovirus exposure and HLA in healthy donors. Overall study context: Among the approximately 430 donors who were genotyped, around 77% fell in the genetic ancestry cluster that is associated with self-reported Caucasian donors. Findings of the study overall: When the data were analyzed later, several of the most significant clusters appeared to be linked to common viral pathogens. Investigators reported 164 TCR beta chains as tied to cytomegalovirus. Owing to their indistinguishability, certain V segments, notably TRBV6-2 and TRBV6-3, were excluded.

In the PCR, 60 Vbeta and 13 Jbeta primers were used. Sequencing was performed with immunoSEQ multiplex PCR; in TCRdb, only in-frame clones are kept and a portion is missing. Of about 160,000 clones listed, around 85% are singletons. The CDR3 length is 13 residues. Trimming took off 4 bases at V and 7 bases at J, with 11 bases between the two ends. Germline V gene lookup returns CDR1 MGHRA and CDR2 YSYEKL. This clone was found a few times. The antigen is undetermined. What was sequenced was PBMCs. This rearrangement joins TRBV4-1 to TRBJ2-1; maybe TRBD2 (5 bases). The receptor's source is a woman in her twenties or thirties in good health and CMV-seronegative. This CDR3 is CASSPLRENEQFF. The CDR3 DNA follows: TGCGCCAGCAGCCCTCTTAGGGAGAATGAGCAGTTCTTC.